The T cell receptor beta chain under discussion was sequenced for a study of blood T cell repertoires in COVID-19. CDR1 is SGHDT, CDR2 YYEEEE, per germline. The CDR3 length is 16 residues. V was cut by 1 base and J by 1 base, with 14 bases left in between. Clones were read by immunoSEQ multiplex PCR, and TCRdb kept only the in-frame ones, dropping some. The sample yields more than 200,000 clones, 84% seen once. This TCR came from a man in his sixties who had recovered from COVID-19. The chain employs TRBV5-6 and TRBJ1-1; possible D gene TRBD1, 6 bases. Sequencing was done on a sample of PBMCs or T cells enriched from blood (not recorded which). The CDR3 DNA sequence: TGTGCCAGCAGCTTGTCGTGGGGGCCCGCGAACACTGAAGCTTTCTTT. Its protein product is CASSLSWGPANTEAFF.